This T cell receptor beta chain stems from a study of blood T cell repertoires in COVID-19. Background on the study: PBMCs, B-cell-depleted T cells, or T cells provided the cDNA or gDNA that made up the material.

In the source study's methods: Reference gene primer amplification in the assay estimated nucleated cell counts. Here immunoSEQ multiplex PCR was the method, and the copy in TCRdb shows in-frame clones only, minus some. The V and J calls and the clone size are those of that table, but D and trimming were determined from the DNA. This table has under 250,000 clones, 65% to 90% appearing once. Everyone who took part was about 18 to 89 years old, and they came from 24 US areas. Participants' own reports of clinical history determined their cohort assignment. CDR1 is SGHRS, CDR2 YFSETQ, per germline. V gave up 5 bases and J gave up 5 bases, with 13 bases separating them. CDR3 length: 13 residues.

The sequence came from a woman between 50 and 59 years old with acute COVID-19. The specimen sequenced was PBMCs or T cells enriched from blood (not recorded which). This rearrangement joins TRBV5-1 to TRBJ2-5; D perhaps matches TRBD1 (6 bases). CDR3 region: CASSPGVFETQYF. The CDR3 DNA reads TGCGCCAGCAGTCCAGGGGTGTTTGAGACCCAGTACTTC.